Listed here are 28 T cell receptor beta chains from one sample, sequenced in a study of vaccination effects on CD4 cells after COVID-19. The repertoire was sequenced with immunoSEQ multiplex PCR; TCRdb's copy has only in-frame clones and lacks some. The table shows more than 20,000 clones, with about 80% occurring only once. These TCRs are of unknown antigen specificity. Expansion of antigen-specific CD4+ T cells with viral peptide pools was carried out by the ViraFEST assay before sequencing. After less than twelve days in culture, the CD4+ T cells were isolated. The individual was infected with SARS-CoV-2 between March and December 2020, as confirmed by PCR. This sample comprised CD4+ T cells from PBMCs cultured with a peptide pool, obtained before COVID-19 vaccination. Receptor source: a human donor who had a prior SARS-CoV-2 infection.

This clone has a handful of counts. This chain uses TRBV9 with TRBJ2-3; D call uncertain. Germline loops: CDR1 SGDLS, CDR2 YYNGEE. CDR3 length: 16 residues. Trimming stripped 0 bases from V and 4 bases from J, with 15 bases between. CDR3 DNA sequence: TGTGCCAGCAGCGTAGCGGTGAATTTGGGCTCAGATACGCAGTATTTT. Protein product: CASSVAVNLGSDTQYF.

V and J are TRBV3-1 (or the pseudogene TRBV3-2) and TRBJ2-5; D is ambiguous. CDR3 size: 13 residues. Germline-derived CDR1 and CDR2 are LGHDT and YNNKEL (reference sequence). V lost 6 bases and J lost 7, with 15 bases in between. The CDR3 reads CASSPTNFGTQYF. CDR3 nucleotide sequence: TGTGCCAGCAGTCCTACTAATTTTGGGACCCAGTACTTC.

Here the CDR3 reads CASSLHPQGRNEQFF. In nucleotides, the CDR3 is TGTGCCAGCAGCTTACATCCGCAGGGCCGCAATGAGCAGTTCTTC. V gene TRBV7-6 combines with J gene TRBJ2-1, with D possibly TRBD1 on 5 matching bases. Between the trimmed V and J ends, which lost 2 bases and 6 bases, there was a span of 14 bases. Germline loops: CDR1 SGHVS, CDR2 FNYEAQ. The CDR3 is made up of 15 amino acids.

This clone was recorded a few times. This rearrangement joins TRBV19 to TRBJ1-5; D is ambiguous. The CDR3 is 12 residues long. Germline-derived CDR1 and CDR2 are LNHDA and SQIVND (reference sequence). Trimming removed 1 base at V and 9 bases at J, with 7 bases between. CDR3 nucleotide sequence: TGTGCCAGTAGTATAGGGGTTTGGCCCCAGCATTTT. Its protein product is CASSIGVWPQHF.

V is TRBV6-6 and J is TRBJ2-1; D might be TRBD2 (6 bases). In germline, CDR1 is MNHNY, CDR2 SVGAGI (reference sequence). With 0 bases removed from V and 0 bases from J, the gap between germline ends came to 9 bases. The CDR3 has 16 amino acids. The DNA of the CDR3 is TGTGCCAGCAGTTACTCTAGCGGCAGCTCCTACAATGAGCAGTTCTTC. It codes for CASSYSSGSSYNEQFF.

The V and J genes are TRBV9 and TRBJ1-4; possibly TRBD1 for D (6 bases). Trimming pared 4 bases from V and 6 bases from J, leaving 19 bases between. Germline V gene lookup returns CDR1 SGDLS and CDR2 YYNGEE. CDR3 size: 16 residues. This CDR3 reads CASSSPAGVVDEKLFF. As DNA, the CDR3 is TGTGCCAGCAGCTCACCCGCAGGGGTAGTCGATGAAAAACTGTTTTTT. The whole variable domain, remainder taken from reference TRBV9 and TRBJ1-4, is DSGVTQTPKHLITATGQRVTLRCSPRSGDLSVYWYQQSLDQGLQFLIQYYNGEERAKGNILERFSAQQFPDLHSELNLSSLELGDSALYFCASSSPAGVVDEKLFFGSGTQLSVL.

The rearrangement joins TRBV5-1 to TRBJ2-1; 9 positions match TRBD2. J was trimmed by 8 bases and V by 4 bases; bases with no gene match: 10. This CDR3 contains 15 residues. Germline CDR1 reads SGHRS; CDR2 reads YFSETQ. CDR3 protein: CASSLRGTSIDEQFF. The DNA for the CDR3 is TGCGCCAGCAGCCTTCGTGGGACTAGCATCGATGAGCAGTTCTTC.

This clone occurred once. The chain links TRBV21-1 to TRBJ1-2; the listed D gene, TRBD1, was not tested against the DNA. TRBV21-1 is termed a pseudogene. CDR3 size: 15 residues. This CDR3 reads CASSKWKQGSYGYTF. CDR3 bases: TGTGCCAGCAGCAAATGGAAACAGGGAAGCTATGGCTACACCTTC.

This sequence joins TRBV30 and TRBJ2-5; 9 nucleotides align to TRBD2. CDR1 is GTSNPN, CDR2 SVGIG, per germline (reference sequence). This CDR3 is built from 12 residues. Trimming at V came to 4 bases and at J to 4 bases, leaving 1 base not matched to a gene. CDR3 sequence reads: CAWTTSGETQYF. The CDR3 DNA sequence: TGTGCCTGGACGACTAGCGGAGAGACCCAGTACTTC.

This chain joins TRBV11-2 and TRBJ2-5, with 7 bases lining up with TRBD1. This CDR3 comprises 13 residues. J was trimmed by 7 bases and V by 5 bases; bases with no gene match: 7. Germline assignment: CDR1 SGHAT and CDR2 FQNNGV. This chain's CDR3 is CASSGYRGGTQYF. DNA of the CDR3: TGTGCCAGCAGCGGTTACAGGGGTGGGACCCAGTACTTC.

This clone was counted between two and nine times. The chain combines TRBV2 with TRBJ1-2, with 8 bases aligning to TRBD1. CDR3 length: 13 amino acids. The V and J ends lost 4 bases and 2 bases, in that order; junction bases with no gene match: 0. The V gene's germline CDR1 is SNHLY and CDR2 FYNNEI. Written as DNA, the CDR3 is TGTGCCAGCAGTGGGGACAGGAACTATGGCTACACCTTC. It yields the protein CASSGDRNYGYTF.

This chain uses TRBV19 with TRBJ1-5; D possibly corresponds to TRBD1 (5 bases). Germline V lookup: CDR1 LNHDA, CDR2 SQIVND (reference sequence). With 5 bases removed from V and 7 bases from J, the gap between germline ends came to 15 bases. This CDR3 spans 14 amino acids. The CDR3 DNA is TGTGCCAGTAGTCGGGACCGCGGATGGCAGCCCCAGCATTTT. The encoded protein is CASSRDRGWQPQHF.

The V and J genes are TRBV6-6 and TRBJ2-5; D not resolved. The length of the CDR3 is 15 residues. Trimming stripped 7 bases from V and 0 bases from J, with 15 bases between. Germline loops: CDR1 MNHNY, CDR2 SVGAGI (reference sequence). As DNA, the CDR3 is TGTGCCAGCAACCCCGGCGGACCGAACCAAGAGACCCAGTACTTC. It is translated as CASNPGGPNQETQYF.

The chain employs TRBV5-1 and TRBJ1-2; TRBD1 agrees at 11 bases. The CDR3 runs to 15 residues. The germline CDR1 and CDR2 sequences are SGHRS and YFSETQ. The trim removed 4 bases at V and 2 bases at J, leaving 4 bases unmatched. The CDR3 region has the DNA TGCGCCAGCAGCCGGACAGGGGGCTTAAACTATGGCTACACCTTC. The encoded protein is CASSRTGGLNYGYTF. Drawing the rest from reference TRBV5-1 and TRBJ1-2, the complete variable domain is KAGVTQTPRYLIKTRGQQVTLSCSPISGHRSVSWYQQTPGQGLQFLFEYFSETQRNKGNFPGRFSGRQFSNSRSEMNVSTLELGDSALYLCASSRTGGLNYGYTFGSGTRLTVV.

The V gene is TRBV29-1, the J gene TRBJ2-5, with a possible D match to TRBD1 (6 bases). V dropped 6 bases and J dropped 2 bases, with 10 bases sitting between them. Germline V gene lookup returns CDR1 SQVTM and CDR2 ANQGSEA. The CDR3 loop spans 12 amino acids. CDR3 in DNA: TGCAGCGTCCGAGGGGGTCAAGAGACCCAGTACTTC. It specifies CSVRGGQETQYF.

V and J are TRBV2 and TRBJ2-3, with 10 bases lining up with TRBD2. Looked up from germline, CDR1 is SNHLY and CDR2 is FYNNEI. CDR3 size: 15 residues. The J segment lost 3 bases and the V segment lost 8 bases, leaving 8 bases of the junction unmatched. CDR3 DNA: TGTGCCAGCTCTGGGAATAGCGGGGGGACAGATACGCAGTATTTT. It translates to CASSGNSGGTDTQYF.

The V gene is TRBV10-3, the J gene TRBJ2-7; unclear D gene. Trimming removed 6 bases from V and 3 bases from J, with 6 bases in between. This CDR3 is built from 11 residues. CDR1 and CDR2 from the germline V gene are ENHRY and SYGVKD. Here the CDR3 reads CAISQSYEQYF. The CDR3 DNA reads TGTGCCATCAGCCAGAGCTACGAGCAGTACTTC.

The chain recombines TRBV19 with TRBJ2-2; 10 bases align to TRBD1. This CDR3 comprises 15 residues. Germline V gene lookup returns CDR1 LNHDA and CDR2 SQIVND (reference sequence). V shed 8 bases and J 4 bases; nucleotides not matched to a gene: 7. The CDR3 spells CASHTWDRGTGELFF. The DNA of the CDR3 is TGTGCCAGTCATACATGGGACAGGGGCACCGGGGAGCTGTTTTTT.

A word on this clone: One end of the junction does not line up with germline, which may come from a read error. In DNA, the CDR3 is TGTGCTAGCAGCCCTTGGACAGGGGGCTCCAACGAGCAGTACTTC. This sequence encodes CASSPWTGGSNEQYF. The chain recombines TRBV7-7 with TRBJ2-7, with 11 bases matching TRBD1. The germline gives CDR1 SSHAT, CDR2 FNYEAQ (reference sequence). The CDR3 has 15 residues.

This clone was detected a few times. The chain links TRBV7-2 to TRBJ2-5; the match to TRBD1 covers 8 bases. Trimming took 6 bases from V and 2 from J; bases not matched to a gene: 5. The CDR3 has 14 amino acids. Looked up from germline, CDR1 is SGHTA and CDR2 is FQGNSA. This CDR3 reads CASSQQGGQETQYF. The CDR3 DNA sequence: TGTGCCAGCAGTCAACAGGGGGGTCAAGAGACCCAGTACTTC.

V is TRBV5-4 and J is TRBJ1-6; D may be TRBD1 (6 bases). Between the trimmed V and J ends, which lost 4 bases and 7 bases, there was a span of 15 bases. The CDR3 totals 15 residues. CDR1 and CDR2 (germline): SGHNT, YYREEE (reference sequence). CDR3 DNA: TGTGCCAGCAGCCTAACGGGGGGCCGGAATTCACCCCTCCACTTT. Its protein product is CASSLTGGRNSPLHF.

V is TRBV7-2 and J is TRBJ1-3; 8 positions match TRBD1. J lost 0 bases, V lost 4 bases, and 5 bases had no gene match. The CDR3 sequence is 16 residues long. Germline V gene sequence: CDR1 SGHTA, CDR2 FQGNSA. This chain's CDR3 is CASSSDRVLSGNTIYF. CDR3 in DNA: TGTGCCAGCAGCTCGGACAGGGTCCTCTCTGGAAACACCATATATTTT.

The J gene is TRBJ2-7, the V gene TRBV5-5; D is possibly TRBD2 (5 bases). CDR1 and CDR2 (germline): SGHKS, YYEKEE (reference sequence). This CDR3 is 16 amino acids long. V dropped 1 base and J dropped 0 bases, with 14 bases sitting between them. DNA for the CDR3: TGTGCCAGCAGCTTGTATCCAGCGGATAGCTCCTACGAGCAGTACTTC. Its translation: CASSLYPADSSYEQYF.

The genes are TRBV20-1 and TRBJ1-1; D is unclear. Germline V gene lookup returns CDR1 DFQATT and CDR2 SNEGSKA (reference sequence). The V and J ends lost 3 bases and 5 bases respectively, with 13 bases between them. This CDR3 comprises 13 residues. CDR3 amino acids: CSASPRLVTEAFF. The CDR3 bases are TGCAGTGCTAGTCCCCGGCTGGTAACTGAAGCTTTCTTT.

The chain is built from TRBV11-1 and TRBJ2-6; the D is unclear. Germline V lookup: CDR1 SGHAT, CDR2 FQDESV (reference sequence). Trimming removed 1 base from V and 1 base from J, with 5 bases in between. The CDR3 extends over 15 amino acids. This chain's CDR3 is CASSLVGSGANVLTF. CDR3 DNA sequence: TGTGCCAGCAGCTTAGTAGGGTCTGGGGCCAACGTCCTGACTTTC.

This clone occurred once. CDR3: CASSLSGTGFTEAFF. As DNA, the CDR3 is TGTGCCAGCAGCCTTTCGGGGACAGGGTTCACTGAAGCTTTCTTT. V gene TRBV9 combines with J gene TRBJ1-1, with TRBD1 matching over 9 bases. V was clipped by 4 bases and J by 4 bases; unmatched bases: 8. The V gene's germline CDR1 is SGDLS and CDR2 YYNGEE. There are 15 residues in the CDR3. The full variable domain, with the rest looked up from reference TRBV9 and TRBJ1-1, is DSGVTQTPKHLITATGQRVTLRCSPRSGDLSVYWYQQSLDQGLQFLIQYYNGEERAKGNILERFSAQQFPDLHSELNLSSLELGDSALYFCASSLSGTGFTEAFFGQGTRLTVV.

The chain links TRBV11-3 to TRBJ2-7; D gene unclear. Germline CDR1 is SGHNT and CDR2 is YENEEA. The CDR3 consists of 14 residues. V was clipped by 4 bases and J by 2 bases, with 12 bases between them. The CDR3 here is CASSSQDSPYEQYF. The CDR3 DNA is TGTGCCAGCAGCTCTCAGGATTCACCCTACGAGCAGTACTTC. The full variable domain, in which reference TRBV11-3 and TRBJ2-7 provide the parts outside the CDR3, is EAGVVQSPRYKIIEKKQPVAFWCNPISGHNTLYWYLQNLGQGPELLIRYENEEAVDDSQLPKDRFSAERLKGVDSTLKIQPAELGDSAVYLCASSSQDSPYEQYFGPGTRLTVT.

The J gene is TRBJ1-5, the V gene TRBV5-5; a possible D gene is TRBD1 (5 bases). The CDR3 totals 13 residues. The germline V and J ends were trimmed by 1 base and 9 bases, with 11 bases remaining between them. CDR1 is SGHKS, CDR2 YYEKEE, per germline (reference sequence). CDR3 sequence (DNA): TGTGCCAGCAGCTTGCCGTTTGGGGGGCCCCAGCATTTT. This translates into CASSLPFGGPQHF.